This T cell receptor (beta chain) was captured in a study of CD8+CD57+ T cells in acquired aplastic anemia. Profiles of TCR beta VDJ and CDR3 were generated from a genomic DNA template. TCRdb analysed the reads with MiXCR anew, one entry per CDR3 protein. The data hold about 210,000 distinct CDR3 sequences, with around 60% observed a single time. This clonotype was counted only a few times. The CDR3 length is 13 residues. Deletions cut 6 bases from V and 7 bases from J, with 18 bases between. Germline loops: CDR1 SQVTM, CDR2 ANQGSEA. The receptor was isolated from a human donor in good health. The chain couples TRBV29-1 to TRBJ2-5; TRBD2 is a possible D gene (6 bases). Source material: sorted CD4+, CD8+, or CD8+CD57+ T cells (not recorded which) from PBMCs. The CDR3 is CSVGGRTKWTQYF. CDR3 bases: TGCAGCGTAGGAGGACGGACTAAATGGACCCAGTACTTC.